This T cell receptor (beta chain) was identified during a study of CD8 T cells in Susac syndrome. Whole-study results and caveats: By the study's own acknowledgment, its TCR sequencing and HLA analysis included relatively few individuals.

The RNA, about 0.45 to 1 ug, was put through reverse transcription using random hexamers. Amplification of TCR beta CDR3 across 54 Vbeta and 13 Jbeta was performed with immunoSEQ multiplex PCR. In TCRdb, the immunoSEQ multiplex PCR reads were re-called with MiXCR into one record per CDR3 protein. This table has 100,000 to 150,000 distinct CDR3 sequences, 75% to 90% appearing once. TCR beta sequences were obtained from blood CD8+ and CD4+ T cells. The authors negatively isolated CD8+ and CD4+ T cells and FACS-enriched TEMRA cells. This clonotype turned up a few times. Its antigen remains unidentified. V dropped 2 bases and J dropped 4; count of bases not matched to a gene: 1. Germline lookup yields CDR1 MNHEY and CDR2 SMNVEV (reference sequence). This CDR3 is built from 14 residues.

Material: CD8+ T cells from PBMCs. This rearrangement joins TRBV27 to TRBJ2-3; 9 positions match TRBD2. This clonotype was obtained from a human donor with multiple sclerosis. CDR3: CASSLGLAPDTQYF. The CDR3 nucleotides read TGTGCCAGCAGTTTAGGACTAGCGCCAGATACGCAGTATTTT.